Listed below are T cell receptor beta chains from one sample, sequenced in a study of cytomegalovirus exposure and HLA in healthy donors. Profiled with immunoSEQ multiplex PCR; TCRdb holds only in-frame clones, not every one. The sample contains about 140,000 clones, roughly 79% of which appear only once. The sample comprised PBMCs. The receptors originated from a young man in good health and CMV-seropositive. CDR3s include the opening cysteine and the closing phenylalanine or tryptophan. The D gene is left open where the match is weak. Some rows have no size entry. The others give once, few or many, or a class for an expanded clone.

j_call clone_size d_call v_call cdr3_nt cdr3_aa
TRBJ2-3 . . TRBV5-4 TGTGCCAGCAGCTTGCCGGGGAACACAGATACGCAGTATTTT CASSLPGNTDTQYF
TRBJ1-1 . . TRBV5-6 TGTGCCAGCAGCTTGGTCGCGGGGAGCTCCGAAGCTTTCTTT CASSLVAGSSEAFF
TRBJ2-1 . TRBD2 TRBV7-8 TGTGCCAGCAGCCGCACAGCGGGGGGCTACAATGAGCAGTTCTTC CASSRTAGGYNEQFF
TRBJ2-3 once . TRBV18 TGTGCCAGCTCGACCACGGCGGGGCCCACAGATACGCAGTATTTT CASSTTAGPTDTQYF
TRBJ2-1 . TRBD2 TRBV11-2 TGTGCCAGCAGCCCCCTACTGGGACTAGCGGGGGGTCAGCAGTTCTTC CASSPLLGLAGGQQFF
TRBJ2-7 . . TRBV6-1 TGTGCCAGCAGTGATCCCGCGAGCTACGAGCAGTACTTC CASSDPASYEQYF
TRBJ1-2 . . TRBV5-1 TGCGCCAGCAGCCCAGTGACAGGTTACTATGGCTACACCTTC CASSPVTGYYGYTF
TRBJ2-2 . . TRBV5-1 TGCGCCAGCAGATACAGCACAGGGTCTAACACCGGGGAGCTGTTTTTT CASRYSTGSNTGELFF
TRBJ2-1 once TRBD2 TRBV6-1 TGTGCCAGCAGTGTCGACCAGCGGGGGAGCTCCTACAATGAGCAGTTCTTC CASSVDQRGSSYNEQFF
TRBJ2-3 . . TRBV7-3 TGTGCCAGCAGCTTAATTAGCGGCGGCACAGATACGCAGTATTTT CASSLISGGTDTQYF
TRBJ2-2 . TRBD2 TRBV10-1 TGCGCCAGCCTCCAGCGGGAAGACGGGGAGCTGTTTTTT CASLQREDGELFF
TRBJ1-2 . . TRBV28 TGTGCCAGCAGTTCCCCTCTAGTTCCCTATGGCTACACCTTC CASSSPLVPYGYTF
TRBJ1-1 . TRBD1 TRBV7-9 TGTGCCAGCAGCTCCCAGGGGACAGCGAACACTGAAGCTTTCTTT CASSSQGTANTEAFF
TRBJ2-2 . . TRBV7-8 TGTGCCAGCAGCTTAGCGGTAGGAAGCAGCCGGAGCACCGGGGAGCTGTTTTTT CASSLAVGSSRSTGELFF
TRBJ2-7 . TRBD1 TRBV6-6 TGTGCCAGCAGTTCCAATCCGGGACAGGGGCGCTACGAGCAGTACTTC CASSSNPGQGRYEQYF
TRBJ1-2 . . TRBV5-4 TGTGCCAGCAGCTTGGGGGGGCCCGCCTATGGCTACACCTTC CASSLGGPAYGYTF
TRBJ2-1 . TRBD2 TRBV10-1 TGCGCCAGCAGTGCTTCTCCCGGGACTAGTGCTTTCTCCTACAATGAGCAGTTCTTC CASSASPGTSAFSYNEQFF
TRBJ2-1 few . TRBV7-9 TGTTCCAGCAGACGTACTAGAAACCTTAATGAGCAGTTCTTC CSSRRTRNLNEQFF
TRBJ1-5 once TRBD1 TRBV19 TGTGCCAGTAGTCGACAGGGGCAGGACAATCAGCCCCAGCATTTT CASSRQGQDNQPQHF
TRBJ2-7 . . TRBV7-2 TGTGCCAGCAGCTTATCTCAACAGGGTGGCTACGAGCAGTACTTC CASSLSQQGGYEQYF
TRBJ1-1 . TRBD1 TRBV5-4 TGTGCCAGCACCCTGGACAGGAAATGGTGGAACACTGAAGCTTTCTTT CASTLDRKWWNTEAFF
TRBJ2-7 . . TRBV9 TGTGCCAGCAGCGTAGCTTCCAGCTCCTACGAGCAGTACTTC CASSVASSSYEQYF
TRBJ1-1 . . TRBV18 TGTGCCAGCTCGTACGCGGGGGCGAACACTGAAGCTTTCTTT CASSYAGANTEAFF
TRBJ2-5 . . TRBV5-6 TGTGCCAGCAGCTTGGGGGGGGGCGCGAGGGAGCAGTACTTC CASSLGGGAREQYF
TRBJ1-3 . . TRBV5-1 TGCGCCAGCAGCTTGGTTGGACAACTTGGAAACACCATATATTTT CASSLVGQLGNTIYF
TRBJ2-3 once TRBD2 TRBV6-4 TGTGCCAGCAGTGACTCGCGGAGCGGGGGATCAGATACGCAGTATTTT CASSDSRSGGSDTQYF
TRBJ2-3 . . TRBV7-9 TGTGCCAGCAGCTTATCCCGAGATACGCAGTATTTT CASSLSRDTQYF
TRBJ2-2 . TRBD1 TRBV9 TGTGCCAGCAGCGTAACACCTCAGGGGGCCAGGACCGGGGAGCTGTTTTTT CASSVTPQGARTGELFF
TRBJ2-7 few . TRBV5-1 TGCGCCAGCAGCGCCGGAGACTACGAGCAGTACTTC CASSAGDYEQYF
TRBJ2-1 . TRBD2 TRBV25-1 TGTGCCAGCAGTCGCCCGGGACTAGAGGTTAATGAGCAGTTCTTC CASSRPGLEVNEQFF
TRBJ2-5 . TRBD2 TRBV7-6 TGTGCCAGCAGCTTAGGATTAGCGGGGGGGCCTGAGGAGACCCAGTACTTC CASSLGLAGGPEETQYF
TRBJ2-1 . . TRBV18 TGTGCCAGCTCACCAAGGGAGGCCCCTGATAATGAGCAGTTCTTC CASSPREAPDNEQFF
TRBJ2-3 once TRBD2 TRBV28 TGTGCCAGCAGCCGGGGACTAGCGGGAGTAAGAGGCACAGATACGCAGTATTTT CASSRGLAGVRGTDTQYF
TRBJ1-2 . . TRBV2 TGTGCCAGCAGTAGAGTTCGGGAGGGCAGTGGCTACACCTTC CASSRVREGSGYTF
TRBJ1-3 . TRBD1 TRBV18 TGTGCCAGCTCACCCATCGGACAGGGGGTATCTCCTGGAAACACCATATATTTT CASSPIGQGVSPGNTIYF
TRBJ2-5 once TRBD2 TRBV5-1 TGCGCCAGCAGCTTGGTATCAGCGGGGGGACAAGAGACCCAGTACTTC CASSLVSAGGQETQYF
TRBJ2-7 . . TRBV15 TGTGCCACCAGCTCAGAGGGAGGCGAGCAGTACTTC CATSSEGGEQYF
TRBJ2-3 . . TRBV11-2 TGTGCCAGCAGCCACCCCCAGGGAAGCACAGATACGCAGTATTTT CASSHPQGSTDTQYF
TRBJ1-1 . . TRBV28 TGTGCCAGCAGTTTCTCCTTCAAAAATAGGGGTTTCACTGAAGCTTTCTTT CASSFSFKNRGFTEAFF